This passage covers 20 T cell receptor beta chains from one sample sequenced in a study of CD8 T cells in ankylosing spondylitis. TCRdb re-analysed the 5' RACE reads in MiXCR, keeping a single row per CDR3 protein. Here the sample spans 250,000 or so distinct CDR3 sequences, about 18% being singletons. Source material: blood, either unsorted or a sorted T cell fraction (not recorded which). These receptors were obtained from a male donor with ankylosing spondylitis or in good health (not recorded which).

The V gene is TRBV4-1, the J gene TRBJ1-1; weak D call: TRBD1 (5 bases). The germline V gene has CDR1 MGHRA and CDR2 YSYEKL. CDR3 size: 14 residues. The ends were cut back, 2 bases at V and 5 bases at J, with 12 bases in the middle. CDR3 in amino acids: CASSQRDGGTEAFF. The CDR3 coding sequence is TGCGCCAGCAGCCAACGGGACGGGGGGACTGAAGCTTTCTTT.

This clonotype was detected only a few times. The chain recombines TRBV12-3 or TRBV12-4 with TRBJ1-5, with a possible D match to TRBD1 (6 bases). CDR3 length: 13 amino acids. Trimming pared 3 bases from V and 5 bases from J, leaving 8 bases between. The CDR3 nucleotides read TGTGCCAGCAGTTTTGAGGGGGATCAGCCCCAGCATTTT. Protein: CASSFEGDQPQHF.

The chain recombines TRBV19 with TRBJ2-1; D ambiguous. The germline CDR1 and CDR2 sequences are LNHDA and SQIVND (reference sequence). The CDR3 runs 12 residues. Trimming removed 5 bases at V and 7 bases at J, with 9 bases between. CDR3 nucleotide sequence: TGTGCCAGTAGTCCGGCCTGGAATGAGCAGTTCTTC. This gives the protein CASSPAWNEQFF.

This clonotype was recorded a few times. DNA of the CDR3: TGCGCCAGCAGCCGGGACAGGTACCTCTCCGGGGAGCTGTTTTTT. Encoded protein: CASSRDRYLSGELFF. The genes are TRBV4-1 and TRBJ2-2, with TRBD1 identical over 8 bases. CDR1 MGHRA and CDR2 YSYEKL come from the germline V gene. The CDR3 totals 15 residues. V lost 4 bases and J lost 6; bases outside the gene matches: 7.

This clonotype has only a few counts. This chain uses TRBV7-8 with TRBJ2-2, with D possibly matching TRBD2 (5 bases). The CDR3 contains 15 residues. Germline V gene data show CDR1 as SGHVS and CDR2 as FQNEAQ. Trimming removed 5 bases at V and 4 bases at J, with 14 bases between. CDR3 region: CASSPPGAVTGELFF. In DNA, the CDR3 is TGTGCCAGCAGCCCCCCCGGAGCGGTCACCGGGGAGCTGTTTTTT.

This clonotype has a handful of counts. This rearrangement joins TRBV18 to TRBJ2-1; D may match TRBD1 or TRBD2 (5 bases each). CDR1 is KGHSH, CDR2 LQKENI, per germline. The ends were cut back, 0 bases at V and 8 bases at J, with 17 bases in the middle. CDR3 size: 16 residues. The CDR3 protein is CASSPPEGRKRDEQFF. CDR3 nucleotides: TGTGCCAGCTCACCACCCGAGGGACGGAAGAGGGATGAGCAGTTCTTC. Looking up the rest from reference TRBV18 and TRBJ2-1 gives the full variable domain: NAGVMQNPRHLVRRRGQEARLRCSPMKGHSHVYWYRQLPEEGLKFMVYLQKENIIDESGMPKERFSAEFPKEGPSILRIQQVVRGDSAAYFCASSPPEGRKRDEQFFGPGTRLTVL.

The V and J genes are TRBV9 and TRBJ2-3, with D possibly being TRBD1 or TRBD2 (6 bases each). Trimming removed 2 bases at V and 5 bases at J, with 9 bases between. The CDR3 covers 13 residues. The V gene's germline CDR1 is SGDLS and CDR2 YYNGEE. The CDR3 region has the DNA TGTGCCAGCAGCGTGGAGGGGGAAGATACGCAGTATTTT. Its protein is CASSVEGEDTQYF.

This clonotype was detected only a few times. The V gene is TRBV7-2, the J gene TRBJ2-7; TRBD2 matches 7 bases. This CDR3 region has 15 residues. Germline CDR1 SGHTA, CDR2 FQGNSA. V lost 3 bases and J lost 2; bases outside the gene matches: 7. The CDR3 reads CASSLSGGEPYEQYF. CDR3 DNA sequence: TGTGCCAGCAGCTTGTCGGGAGGCGAACCCTACGAGCAGTACTTC.

The chain recombines TRBV7-9 with TRBJ2-7; perhaps TRBD1 as D (6 bases). In germline, CDR1 is SEHNR, CDR2 FQNEAQ (reference sequence). Trimming removed 2 bases at V and 4 bases at J, with 12 bases between. There are 14 residues in the CDR3. In DNA, the CDR3 is TGTGCCAGCAGCTTAAACAGGGAAGGATACGAGCAGTACTTC. Translated: CASSLNREGYEQYF. Full variable domain (missing parts from reference TRBV7-9 and TRBJ2-7): DTGVSQNPRHKITKRGQNVTFRCDPISEHNRLYWYRQTLGQGPEFLTYFQNEAQLEKSRLLSDRFSAERPKGSFSTLEIQRTEQGDSAMYLCASSLNREGYEQYFGPGTRLTVT.

The chain joins TRBV29-1 to TRBJ2-1; D possibly matches TRBD1 or TRBD2 (6 bases each). Germline CDR1 is SQVTM and CDR2 is ANQGSEA. Trimming took off 2 bases at V and 5 bases at J, with 13 bases between the two ends. The CDR3 consists of 14 residues. The CDR3 spells CSVERGESDNEQFF. CDR3 nucleotides: TGCAGCGTTGAAAGGGGGGAAAGCGACAATGAGCAGTTCTTC.

V gene TRBV10-3 combines with J gene TRBJ1-2; D possibly corresponds to TRBD1 (5 bases). Germline V CDR1 and CDR2: ENHRY, SYGVKD. CDR3 length equals 14 residues. V lost 2 bases and J 4 bases, leaving 11 bases between the germline ends. For the CDR3, the DNA is TGTGCCATCAGTGAGGGGTCAGGGCTCTATGGCTACACCTTC. It translates to CAISEGSGLYGYTF.

The chain joins TRBV12-3 or TRBV12-4 to TRBJ1-1; no clear D. V was shortened by 6 bases and J by 3 bases, with 20 bases between the two germline ends. The CDR3 has 16 amino acids. CDR3 sequence (DNA): TGTGCCAGCAGCCCTGATCCCGTGGGCGCGGACACTGAAGCTTTCTTT. It translates to CASSPDPVGADTEAFF.

This clonotype was seen only a few times. The CDR3 protein is CASSPGLAGDVSYNEQFF. The DNA of the CDR3 is TGTGCCAGCAGCCCGGGACTAGCGGGAGATGTCTCCTACAATGAGCAGTTCTTC. V usage is TRBV11-2 and J usage is TRBJ2-1; TRBD2 matches 14 bases. CDR3 length: 18 residues. Germline lookup yields CDR1 SGHAT and CDR2 FQNNGV. V shed 5 bases and J 0 bases; nucleotides not matched to a gene: 6.

This clonotype was seen more than once but under ten times. The genes are TRBV2 and TRBJ2-7; 7 bases are shared with TRBD1. CDR3 length: 16 amino acids. The trim removed 6 bases at V and 6 bases at J, leaving 17 bases unmatched. Germline assignment: CDR1 SNHLY and CDR2 FYNNEI. The CDR3: CASSAGTDVQYGEQYF. In nucleotides, the CDR3 is TGTGCCAGCAGCGCCGGGACAGACGTTCAGTACGGCGAGCAGTACTTC.

The gene calls are TRBV5-1 and TRBJ2-1; perhaps D is TRBD1 or TRBD2 (5 bases each). Deletions cut 4 bases from V and 2 bases from J, with 16 bases between. The CDR3 extends over 16 amino acids. Per germline, CDR1 SGHRS and CDR2 YFSETQ. In DNA form, the CDR3 reads TGCGCCAGCAGCAGCCCTCCGGGGCCTACCTACAATGAGCAGTTCTTC. Translation gives CASSSPPGPTYNEQFF.

This clonotype was observed many times. The rearrangement uses TRBV20-1 and TRBJ1-1; TRBD1 agrees at 7 bases. Germline V gene lookup returns CDR1 DFQATT and CDR2 SNEGSKA (reference sequence). V gave up 4 bases and J gave up 6 bases; unmatched junction bases: 5. The CDR3 covers 12 residues. CDR3 in DNA: TGCAGTGCTAACGGACAGGAGGCTGAAGCTTTCTTT. This sequence encodes CSANGQEAEAFF.

The rearrangement joins TRBV5-1 to TRBJ1-1; TRBD1 agrees at 7 bases. With V trimmed by 4 bases and J by 7 bases, 7 bases remained unmatched. CDR3 length: 13 amino acids. The V gene's germline CDR1 is SGHRS and CDR2 YFSETQ. Written as DNA, the CDR3 is TGCGCCAGCAGCGGTACAGGGGAGCATGAAGCTTTCTTT. Translation: CASSGTGEHEAFF.

The table lists this clonotype with a few counts. The rearrangement joins TRBV6-1 to TRBJ2-1; no clear D. Germline assignment: CDR1 MNHNS and CDR2 SASEGT. Trimming took 5 bases from V and 3 from J, leaving 14 bases between them. This CDR3 contains 15 residues. CDR3: CASSLSPDGYNEQFF. The CDR3 region has the DNA TGTGCCAGCAGTCTAAGTCCCGATGGCTACAATGAGCAGTTCTTC.

This sequence joins TRBV15 and TRBJ2-7; D gene unclear. Between the trimmed V and J ends, which lost 1 base and 4 bases, there was a span of 11 bases. Germline V gene sequence: CDR1 LNHNV, CDR2 YYDKDF (reference sequence). CDR3 length: 14 amino acids. The CDR3 DNA sequence: TGTGCCACCAGCAGAGGTGGACCGAGTTACGAGCAGTACTTC. This encodes CATSRGGPSYEQYF.

This clonotype appeared a few times. V usage is TRBV6-2 or TRBV6-3 and J usage is TRBJ2-1; the match to TRBD2 covers 8 bases. Unmatched junction bases numbered 9, after V lost 6 bases and J lost 2 bases. This CDR3 spans 16 amino acids. Germline V gives CDR1 MNHEY, CDR2 SVGEGT. The CDR3 here is CASRSKRRGAYNEQFF. In nucleotides, the CDR3 is TGTGCCAGCAGATCAAAACGGCGGGGGGCCTACAATGAGCAGTTCTTC.